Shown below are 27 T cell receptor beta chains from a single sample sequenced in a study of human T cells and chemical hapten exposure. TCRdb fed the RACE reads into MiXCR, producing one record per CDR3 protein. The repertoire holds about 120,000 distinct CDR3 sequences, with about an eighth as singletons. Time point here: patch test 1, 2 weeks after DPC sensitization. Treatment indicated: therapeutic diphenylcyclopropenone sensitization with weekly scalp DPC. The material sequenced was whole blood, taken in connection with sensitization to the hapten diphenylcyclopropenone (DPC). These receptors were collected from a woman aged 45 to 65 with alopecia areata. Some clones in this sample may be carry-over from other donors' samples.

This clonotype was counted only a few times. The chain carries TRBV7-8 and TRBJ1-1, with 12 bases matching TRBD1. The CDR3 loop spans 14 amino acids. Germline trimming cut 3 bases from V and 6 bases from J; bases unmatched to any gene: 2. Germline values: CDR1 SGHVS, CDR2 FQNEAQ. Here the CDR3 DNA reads TGTGCCAGCAGCTTGGGACAGGGGGCCGCTGAAGCTTTCTTT. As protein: CASSLGQGAAEAFF.

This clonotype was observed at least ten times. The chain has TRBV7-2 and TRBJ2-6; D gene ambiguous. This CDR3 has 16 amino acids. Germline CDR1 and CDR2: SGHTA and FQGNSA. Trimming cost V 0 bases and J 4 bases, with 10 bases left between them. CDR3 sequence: CASSLALLVGANVLTF. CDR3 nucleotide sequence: TGTGCCAGCAGCTTAGCCCTCTTGGTAGGGGCCAACGTCCTGACTTTC.

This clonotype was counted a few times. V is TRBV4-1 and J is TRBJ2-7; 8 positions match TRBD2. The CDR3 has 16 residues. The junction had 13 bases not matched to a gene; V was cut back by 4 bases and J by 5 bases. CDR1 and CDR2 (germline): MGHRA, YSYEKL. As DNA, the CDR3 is TGCGCCAGCAGCCCAACACAGGGACTAGAGGTCAACGAGCAGTACTTC. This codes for CASSPTQGLEVNEQYF.

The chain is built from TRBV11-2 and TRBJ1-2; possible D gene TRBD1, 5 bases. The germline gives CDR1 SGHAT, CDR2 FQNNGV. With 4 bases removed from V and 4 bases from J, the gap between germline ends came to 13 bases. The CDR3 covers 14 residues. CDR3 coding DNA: TGTGCCAGCAGCTCCAGTCAGGGAGGCTATGGCTACACCTTC. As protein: CASSSSQGGYGYTF.

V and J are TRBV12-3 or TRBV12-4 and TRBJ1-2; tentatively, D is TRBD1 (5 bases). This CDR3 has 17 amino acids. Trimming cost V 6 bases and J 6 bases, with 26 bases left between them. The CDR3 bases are TGTGCCAGCAGCACTTACCCATCGACCTCAGGGCTAGATGGCTACACCTTC. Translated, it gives CASSTYPSTSGLDGYTF.

Here the CDR3 reads CAISFSETEAFF. CDR3 sequence (DNA): TGTGCCATCAGTTTCAGTGAGACTGAAGCTTTCTTT. The chain has TRBV10-3 and TRBJ1-1; D unclear. The CDR3 extends over 12 amino acids. CDR1 is ENHRY, CDR2 SYGVKD, per germline. Trimming shortened V by 5 bases and J by 5 bases, and 9 bases separated the two germline ends.

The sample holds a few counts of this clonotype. The CDR3 sequence: CASSPPAGGDIQYF. The DNA of the CDR3 is TGTGCCAGCAGTCCCCCGGCAGGAGGAGACATTCAGTACTTC. The chain recombines TRBV28 with TRBJ2-4, with TRBD2 as a possible D gene (5 bases). V was shortened by 5 bases and J by 8 bases, with 16 bases between the two germline ends. This CDR3 is built from 14 residues. Germline loops: CDR1 MDHEN, CDR2 SYDVKM.

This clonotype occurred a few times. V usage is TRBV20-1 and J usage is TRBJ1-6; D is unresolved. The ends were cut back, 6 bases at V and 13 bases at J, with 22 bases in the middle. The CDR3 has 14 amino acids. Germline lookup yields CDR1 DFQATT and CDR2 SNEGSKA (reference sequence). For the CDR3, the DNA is TGCAGTGCCCCCCTCCAAATGTCGAACTCGCCCCTCCACTTT. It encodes CSAPLQMSNSPLHF.

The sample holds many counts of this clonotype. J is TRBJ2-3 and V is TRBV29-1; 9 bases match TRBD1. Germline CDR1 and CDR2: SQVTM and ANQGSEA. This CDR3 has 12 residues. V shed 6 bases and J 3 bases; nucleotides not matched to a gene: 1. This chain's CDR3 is CSVGQGTDTQYF. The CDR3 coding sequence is TGCAGCGTGGGACAGGGTACAGATACGCAGTATTTT.

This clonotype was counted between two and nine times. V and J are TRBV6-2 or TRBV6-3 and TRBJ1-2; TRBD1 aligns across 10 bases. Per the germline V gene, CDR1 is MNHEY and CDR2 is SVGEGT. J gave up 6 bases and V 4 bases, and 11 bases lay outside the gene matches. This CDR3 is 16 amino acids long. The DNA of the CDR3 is TGTGCCAGCAGTTTTGCCGGGACAGGGGTTGGAAATGGCTACACCTTC. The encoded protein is CASSFAGTGVGNGYTF.

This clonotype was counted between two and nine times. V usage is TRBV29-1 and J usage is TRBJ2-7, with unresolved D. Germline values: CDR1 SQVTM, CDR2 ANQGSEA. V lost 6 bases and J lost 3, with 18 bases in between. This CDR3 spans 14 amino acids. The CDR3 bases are TGCAGCGTCGAAAATGACGACTGGAGCTACGAGCAGTACTTC. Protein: CSVENDDWSYEQYF.

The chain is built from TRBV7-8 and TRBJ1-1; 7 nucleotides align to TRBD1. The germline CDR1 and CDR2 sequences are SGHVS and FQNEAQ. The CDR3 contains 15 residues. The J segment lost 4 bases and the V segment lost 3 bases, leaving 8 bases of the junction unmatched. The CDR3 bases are TGTGCCAGCAGCTTTAACAGGGGTAGAAGCACTGAAGCTTTCTTT. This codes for CASSFNRGRSTEAFF.

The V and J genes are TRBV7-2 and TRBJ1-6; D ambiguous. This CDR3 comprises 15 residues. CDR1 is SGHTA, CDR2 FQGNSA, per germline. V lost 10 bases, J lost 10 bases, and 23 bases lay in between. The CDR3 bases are TGTGCCAACACCCCTGGGCGGCAGAGAGCCTCACCCCTCCACTTT. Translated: CANTPGRQRASPLHF.

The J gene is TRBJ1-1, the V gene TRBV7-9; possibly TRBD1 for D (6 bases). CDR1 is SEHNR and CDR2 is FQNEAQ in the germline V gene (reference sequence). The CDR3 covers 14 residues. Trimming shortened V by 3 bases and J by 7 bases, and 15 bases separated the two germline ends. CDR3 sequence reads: CASSFQETGIEAFF. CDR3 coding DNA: TGTGCCAGCAGCTTCCAAGAGACAGGTATTGAAGCTTTCTTT.

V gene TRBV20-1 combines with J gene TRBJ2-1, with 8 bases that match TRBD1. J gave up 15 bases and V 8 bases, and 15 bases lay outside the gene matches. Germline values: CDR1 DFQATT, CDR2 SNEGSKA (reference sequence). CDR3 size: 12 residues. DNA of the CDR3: TGCAGTTCTCTTTCAGACAGGGGACGGACGTTCTTC. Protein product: CSSLSDRGRTFF.

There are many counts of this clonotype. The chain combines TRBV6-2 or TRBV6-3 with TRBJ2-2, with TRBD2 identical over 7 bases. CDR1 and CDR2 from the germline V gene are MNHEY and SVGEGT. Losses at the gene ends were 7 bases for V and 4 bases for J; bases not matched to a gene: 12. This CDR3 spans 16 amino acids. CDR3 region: CASTPSWGGSTGELFF. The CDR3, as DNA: TGTGCCAGCACCCCCTCTTGGGGGGGGAGCACCGGGGAGCTGTTTTTT.

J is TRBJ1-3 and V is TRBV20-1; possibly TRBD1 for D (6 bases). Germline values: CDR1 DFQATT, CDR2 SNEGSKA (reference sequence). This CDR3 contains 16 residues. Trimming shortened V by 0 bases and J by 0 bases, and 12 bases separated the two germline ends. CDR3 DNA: TGCAGTGCTAGAGATGGGACACGGCCCTCTGGAAACACCATATATTTT. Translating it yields CSARDGTRPSGNTIYF.

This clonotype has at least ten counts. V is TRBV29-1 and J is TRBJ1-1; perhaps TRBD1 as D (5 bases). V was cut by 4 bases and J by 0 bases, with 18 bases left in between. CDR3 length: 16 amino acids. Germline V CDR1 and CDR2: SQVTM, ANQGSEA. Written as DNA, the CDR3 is TGCAGCGTTGGGGCGGGGCAGGCTGGGATGAACACTGAAGCTTTCTTT. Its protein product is CSVGAGQAGMNTEAFF.

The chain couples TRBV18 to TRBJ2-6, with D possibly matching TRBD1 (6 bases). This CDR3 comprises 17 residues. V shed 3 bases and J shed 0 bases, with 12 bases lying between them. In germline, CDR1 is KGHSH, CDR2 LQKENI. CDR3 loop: CASSPGHLSSGANVLTF. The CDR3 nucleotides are TGTGCCAGCTCACCGGGACACCTGAGCTCTGGGGCCAACGTCCTGACTTTC.

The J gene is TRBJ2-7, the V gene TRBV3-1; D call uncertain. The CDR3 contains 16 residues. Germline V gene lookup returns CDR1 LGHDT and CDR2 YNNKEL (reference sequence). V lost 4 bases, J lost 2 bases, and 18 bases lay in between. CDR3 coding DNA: TGTGCCAGCAGCCCTTCAGCCAGGACGCCTACCTACGAGCAGTACTTC. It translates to CASSPSARTPTYEQYF.

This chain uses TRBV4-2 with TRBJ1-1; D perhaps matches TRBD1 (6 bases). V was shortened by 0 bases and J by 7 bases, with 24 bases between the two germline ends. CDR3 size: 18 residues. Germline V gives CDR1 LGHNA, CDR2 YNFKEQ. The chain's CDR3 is CASSQEAHGGTGRNEAFF. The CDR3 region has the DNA TGTGCCAGCAGCCAAGAGGCCCACGGTGGTACAGGGAGGAATGAAGCTTTCTTT.

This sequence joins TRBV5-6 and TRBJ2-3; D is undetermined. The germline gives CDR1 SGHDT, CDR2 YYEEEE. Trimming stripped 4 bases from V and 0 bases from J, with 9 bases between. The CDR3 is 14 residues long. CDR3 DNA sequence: TGTGCCAGCAGCCCCCCGCAAAGCACAGATACGCAGTATTTT. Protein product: CASSPPQSTDTQYF.

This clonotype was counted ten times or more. The CDR3 here is CASSIDKTSGGLPNTGELFF. CDR3 DNA sequence: TGTGCCAGTAGTATAGACAAGACTAGCGGGGGCCTCCCGAACACCGGGGAGCTGTTTTTT. This chain joins TRBV19 and TRBJ2-2; 12 bases are shared with TRBD2. Trimming took 0 bases from V and 0 from J; bases not matched to a gene: 8. This CDR3 region has 20 residues. Germline V gene lookup returns CDR1 LNHDA and CDR2 SQIVND (reference sequence).

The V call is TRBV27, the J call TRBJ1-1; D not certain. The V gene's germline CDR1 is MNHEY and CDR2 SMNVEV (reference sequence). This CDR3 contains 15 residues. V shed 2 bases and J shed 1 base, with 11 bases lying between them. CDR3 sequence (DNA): TGTGCCAGCAGTTTACGGCGAGGGCAGAACACTGAAGCTTTCTTT. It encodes CASSLRRGQNTEAFF.

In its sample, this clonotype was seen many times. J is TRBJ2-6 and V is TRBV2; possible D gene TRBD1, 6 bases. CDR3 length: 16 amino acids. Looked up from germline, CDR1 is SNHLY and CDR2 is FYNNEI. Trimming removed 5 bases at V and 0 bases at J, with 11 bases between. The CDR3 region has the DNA TGTGCCAGCAGTTTTGGACAGCTCTCTGGGGCCAACGTCCTGACTTTC. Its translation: CASSFGQLSGANVLTF.

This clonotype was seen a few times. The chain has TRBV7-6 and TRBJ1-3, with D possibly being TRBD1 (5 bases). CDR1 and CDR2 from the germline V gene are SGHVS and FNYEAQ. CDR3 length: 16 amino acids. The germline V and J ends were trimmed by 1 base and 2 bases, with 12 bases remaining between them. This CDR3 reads CASSLGQGGAGNTIYF. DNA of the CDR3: TGTGCCAGCAGCTTAGGGCAGGGAGGAGCTGGAAACACCATATATTTT. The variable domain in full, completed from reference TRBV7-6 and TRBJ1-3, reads GAGVSQSPRYKVTKRGQDVALRCDPISGHVSLYWYRQALGQGPEFLTYFNYEAQQDKSGLPNDRFSAERPEGSISTLTIQRTEQRDSAMYRCASSLGQGGAGNTIYFGEGSWLTVV.

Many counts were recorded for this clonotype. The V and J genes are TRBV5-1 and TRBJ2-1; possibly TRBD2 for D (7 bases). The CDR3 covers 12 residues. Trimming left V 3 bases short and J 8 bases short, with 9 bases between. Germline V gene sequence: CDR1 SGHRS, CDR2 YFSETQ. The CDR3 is CASSWGGDEQFF. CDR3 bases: TGCGCCAGCAGCTGGGGGGGCGATGAGCAGTTCTTC.